Given below is one T cell receptor (beta chain) in context. The CDR3 spans 16 residues. V dropped 2 bases and J dropped 7 bases, with 17 bases sitting between them. Germline CDR1 is MGHDK and CDR2 is SYGVNS. The data originate from a study of shared clonotypes between healthy human individuals. Repertoires were generated with immunoSEQ multiplex PCR, while TCRdb's copy carries only in-frame clones and drops some. The sample lists 2.3 million or so clones, 93% occurring once. This clonotype was sampled from a man between 18 and 35 years old in good health. Some clones in this sample may be carry-over from other donors' samples. The chain has TRBV25-1 and TRBJ1-4; tentatively, D is TRBD1 (5 bases). The sample taken for sequencing was naive CD4+ T cells from PBMCs. Subset of the sample: CD45RA+ positively selected. CDR3 protein: CASSEAGGTFGEKLFF. The CDR3 DNA is TGTGCCAGCAGTGAAGCGGGGGGGACCTTTGGTGAAAAACTGTTTTTT.